This TCR beta chain was retrieved from a study of CD8+CD57+ T cells in acquired aplastic anemia (dated by TCRdb to 2017 to 2018). Broadly, across the study: On average, sorted CD4+ and CD8+ cells yielded about 3 ug of extracted DNA, with a range of roughly 0.19 to 27.4 ug. CD8+CD57+ expansion was defined as frequency above the mean frequency observed in healthy subjects. Summary of the overall study and its limitations: Between patients and healthy controls, no significant difference in CD8+ Simpson's diversity was found (P=0.060). Approximately 31 CD8+ CDR3 sequences were found in both patients and controls but appeared to be highly expressed in patients and within the immunodominant clones of the patients.

Expansion of CD8+CD57+ cells had been shown by flow cytometry in the patients chosen for sequencing. All patients had severe acquired aplastic anemia diagnosed by International Study of Aplastic Anemia and Agranulocytosis and Camitta criteria. Patients had received no therapy at the time of blood sampling. In the study, sorted CD4+ and CD8+ blood T cells from patients with severe aplastic anemia and from healthy subjects underwent deep sequencing of TCR repertoires. In the USA, patient enrollment took place under clinicaltrials.gov protocols 00001620, 01623167, 00001397, 00071045, 00081523 and 00961064. Ficoll-Paque density gradient centrifugation was used to isolate peripheral blood mononuclear cells. CD4+ and CD8+ T cells were sorted by FACS or magnetic beads before DNA extraction. This clonotype was seen ten or more times. Its specific antigen is unknown. Nothing much larger sits one base from this clone, and base qualities are not available.

Genomic DNA served as template for TCR beta VDJ combination and CDR3 sequence profiling. An Illumina HiSeq 2000 was used for TCR repertoire sequencing. The authors' analysis ran thus. Repertoire assessment relied on Simpson's diversity index, CDR3 size and DJ length profiles, and TRBV/TRBJ rearrangement plots. The immunodominant clone was defined as the most abundant DNA sequence in deep sequencing data. CDR3 amino acid sequences were screened for sharing across subjects and compared with published repertoires and the VDJdb database. The public reads were reanalyzed by TCRdb: fastp trimming at Q25, MiXCR alignment, in-frame beta chains only. Rows are unified per CDR3 protein, each entry keeping the most common DNA and genes. The V and J calls shown here were made by TCRdb, not taken from the authors' results. Present in this sample are hundreds of thousands of distinct CDR3 sequences, under 40% of which were seen just once. The top ten clones comprise 0.75% to 0.95% of the sample.

The germline V gene specifies SQVTM as CDR1 and ANQGSEA as CDR2. The CDR3 has 14 amino acids, counting the end cysteine and phenylalanine. The CDR3 DNA has 42 bases and is translated from base 1. The germline V end is reduced by 4 bases and the J end by 7 bases; junction bases left unmatched: 9. This receptor was obtained from a human donor with aplastic anemia. The sequenced sample consisted of sorted CD4+, CD8+, or CD8+CD57+ T cells (not recorded which) from PBMCs. The receptor chain draws on TRBV29-1 and TRBJ1-4, with 7 junctional bases fitting TRBD1. The CDR3 reads CSVALGQSREKLFF. The bases read TGCAGCGTTGCCCTGGGACAGAGCCGTGAAAAACTGTTTTTT.